The clone carrying this T cell receptor (beta chain) rates as medium-sized. The target antigen is unknown. At the Johns Hopkins FTIC core, DNA taken from cultured CD4+ T cells was sequenced by way of the Oncomine TCR Beta short-read assay. TCRdb itself ran the PCR reads through MiXCR, one entry per CDR3 protein. Of about 7,400 distinct CDR3 sequences listed, over 40% are singletons. Germline values: CDR1 ENHRY, CDR2 SYGVKD. V gave up 0 bases and J gave up 2 bases, with 6 bases separating them. The CDR3 is 14 amino acids. The record originates from a study of vaccination and CD4 T cells after COVID-19. Study information: Overlapping spike peptides from SARS-CoV-2, HCoV-NL63, HCoV-OC43 and HCoV-229E served to stimulate the cells.

Indicated treatment: approximately 9-day PBMC culture with coronavirus spike peptide pools or control peptides (ViraFEST assay). Gathered ahead of the COVID-19 pandemic (2011-2018) were the CD4+ T cells of the unexposed donor. The chain recombines TRBV10-3 with TRBJ2-3; tentative D call: TRBD1 (5 bases). Sequences were obtained from CD4+ T cells from blood, cultured in vitro. The clonotype was recovered from a human donor in good health. The CDR3 DNA follows: TGTGCCATCAGTGAGTCAGGGGACACAGATACGCAGTATTTT. As protein: CAISESGDTDTQYF.